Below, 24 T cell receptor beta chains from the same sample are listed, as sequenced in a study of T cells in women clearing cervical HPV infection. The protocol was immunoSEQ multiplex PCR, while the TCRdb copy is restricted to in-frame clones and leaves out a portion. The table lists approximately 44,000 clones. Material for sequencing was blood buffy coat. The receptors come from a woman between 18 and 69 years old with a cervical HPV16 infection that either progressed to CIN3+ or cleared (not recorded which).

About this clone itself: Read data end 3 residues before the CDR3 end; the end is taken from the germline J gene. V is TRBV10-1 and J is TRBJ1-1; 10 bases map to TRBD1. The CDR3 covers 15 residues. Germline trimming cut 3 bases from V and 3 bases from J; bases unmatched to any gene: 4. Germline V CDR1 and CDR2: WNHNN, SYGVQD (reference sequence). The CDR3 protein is CASSDGTGADTEAFF. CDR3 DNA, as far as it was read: TGCGCCAGCAGTGATGGGACAGGGGCGGACACTGAA.

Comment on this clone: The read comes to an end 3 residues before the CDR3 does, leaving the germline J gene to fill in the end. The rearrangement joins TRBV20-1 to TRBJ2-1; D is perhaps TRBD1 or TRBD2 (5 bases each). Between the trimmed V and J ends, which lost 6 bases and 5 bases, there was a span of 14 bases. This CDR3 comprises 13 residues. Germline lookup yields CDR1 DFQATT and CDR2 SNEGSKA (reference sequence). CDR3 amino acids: CSATRENDNEQFF. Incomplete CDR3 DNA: TGCAGTGCCACCAGGGAGAACGACAATGAG.

CDR3: CASSSTGSWNYGYTF. CDR3 DNA (partial): TGTGCCAGCAGCAGTACAGGGAGCTGGAACTATGGC. This chain connects TRBV5-6 to TRBJ1-2, with D tentatively TRBD1 (6 bases). The sequenced fragment ends 3 residues before the CDR3 boundary, so the rest is inferred from the germline J gene. CDR3 size: 15 residues. Germline V lookup: CDR1 SGHDT, CDR2 YYEEEE. Trimming removed 4 bases from V and 2 bases from J, with 15 bases in between.

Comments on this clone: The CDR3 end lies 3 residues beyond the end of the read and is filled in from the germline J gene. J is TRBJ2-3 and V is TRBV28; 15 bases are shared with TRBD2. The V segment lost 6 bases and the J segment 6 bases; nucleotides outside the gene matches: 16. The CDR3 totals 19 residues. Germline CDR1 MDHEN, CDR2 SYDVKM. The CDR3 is CASSPSGSKGTSGRDTQYF. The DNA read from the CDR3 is TGTGCCAGCAGCCCCTCTGGTTCAAAAGGGACTAGCGGGAGGGATACG.

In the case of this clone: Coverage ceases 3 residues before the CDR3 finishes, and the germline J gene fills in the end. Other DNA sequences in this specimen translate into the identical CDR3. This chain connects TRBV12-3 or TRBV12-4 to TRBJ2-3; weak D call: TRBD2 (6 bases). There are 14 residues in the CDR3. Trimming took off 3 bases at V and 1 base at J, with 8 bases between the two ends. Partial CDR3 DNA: TGTGCCAGCAGTTTGTCGGGGGGCACAGATACG. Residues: CASSLSGGTDT. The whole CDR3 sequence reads CASSLSGGTDTQYF.

The part of the CDR3 DNA that was read is TGTGCCAGCAGCTTGCAGGGTCCAGATACG. It yields the protein CASSLQGPDT. In full, the CDR3 reads CASSLQGPDTQYF. The chain links TRBV5-5 to TRBJ2-3; TRBD1 is a possible D gene (5 bases). The read falls 3 residues short of the CDR3 end, and the missing part is taken from the germline J gene. V lost 1 base to trimming and J lost 4 bases, with 7 bases between them. The CDR3 has 13 amino acids. CDR1 and CDR2 from the germline V gene are SGHKS and YYEKEE (reference sequence). The full variable domain, completed using reference TRBV5-5 and TRBJ2-3, is DAGVTQSPTHLIKTRGQQVTLRCSPISGHKSVSWYQQVLGQGPQFIFQYYEKEERGRGNFPDRFSARQFPNYSSELNVNALLLGDSALYLCASSLQGPDTQYFGPGTRLTVL.

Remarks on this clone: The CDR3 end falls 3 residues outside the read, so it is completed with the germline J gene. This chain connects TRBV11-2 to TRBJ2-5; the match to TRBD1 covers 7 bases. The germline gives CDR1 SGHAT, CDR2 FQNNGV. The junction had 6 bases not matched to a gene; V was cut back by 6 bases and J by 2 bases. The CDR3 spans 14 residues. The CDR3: CASRQRGQQETQYF. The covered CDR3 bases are TGTGCCAGCAGGCAGAGGGGGCAACAAGAGACC.

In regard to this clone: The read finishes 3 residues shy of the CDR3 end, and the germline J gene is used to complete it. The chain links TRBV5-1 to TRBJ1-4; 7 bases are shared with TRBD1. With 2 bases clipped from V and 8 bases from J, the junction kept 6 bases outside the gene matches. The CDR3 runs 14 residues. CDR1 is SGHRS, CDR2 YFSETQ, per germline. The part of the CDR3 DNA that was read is TGCGCCAGCAGCTTTGACAGGGAAGCGGAAAAA. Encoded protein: CASSFDREAEK. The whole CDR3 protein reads CASSFDREAEKLFF.

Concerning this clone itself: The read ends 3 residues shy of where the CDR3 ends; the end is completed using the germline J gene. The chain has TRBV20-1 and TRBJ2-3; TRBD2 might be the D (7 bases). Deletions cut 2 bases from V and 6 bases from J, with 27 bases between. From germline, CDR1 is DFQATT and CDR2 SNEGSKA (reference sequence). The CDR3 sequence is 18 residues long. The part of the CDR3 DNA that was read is TGCAGTGCTAGAATCGGTTTGGAGGGAGGGGGTATCACGGATACG. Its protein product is CSARIGLEGGGITDT. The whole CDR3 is CSARIGLEGGGITDTQYF.

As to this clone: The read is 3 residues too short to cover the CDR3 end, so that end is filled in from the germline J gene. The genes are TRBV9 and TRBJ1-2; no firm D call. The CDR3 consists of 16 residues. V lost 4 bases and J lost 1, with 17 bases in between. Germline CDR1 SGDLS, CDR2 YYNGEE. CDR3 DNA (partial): TGTGCCAGCAGCTCAAGTCATAGGGTCCTTAACTATGGC. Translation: CASSSSHRVLNYG. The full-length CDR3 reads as CASSSSHRVLNYGYTF.

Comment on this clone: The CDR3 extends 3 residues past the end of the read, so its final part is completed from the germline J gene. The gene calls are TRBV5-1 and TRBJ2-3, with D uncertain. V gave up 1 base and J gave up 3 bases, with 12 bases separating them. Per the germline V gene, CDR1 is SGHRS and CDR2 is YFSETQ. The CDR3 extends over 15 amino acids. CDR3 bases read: TGCGCCAGCAGCTTGCGTCCGGGTTATACAGATACG. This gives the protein CASSLRPGYTDT. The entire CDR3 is CASSLRPGYTDTQYF.

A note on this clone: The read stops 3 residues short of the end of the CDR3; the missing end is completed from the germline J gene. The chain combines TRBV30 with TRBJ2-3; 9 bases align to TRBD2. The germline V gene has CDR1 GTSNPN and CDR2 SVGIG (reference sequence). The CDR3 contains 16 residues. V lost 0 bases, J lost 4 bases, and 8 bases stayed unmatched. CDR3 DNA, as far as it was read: TGTGCCTGGAGTGTACCTGGCGGGGGGGCGGCAGATACG. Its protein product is CAWSVPGGGAADT. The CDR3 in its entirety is CAWSVPGGGAADTQYF.

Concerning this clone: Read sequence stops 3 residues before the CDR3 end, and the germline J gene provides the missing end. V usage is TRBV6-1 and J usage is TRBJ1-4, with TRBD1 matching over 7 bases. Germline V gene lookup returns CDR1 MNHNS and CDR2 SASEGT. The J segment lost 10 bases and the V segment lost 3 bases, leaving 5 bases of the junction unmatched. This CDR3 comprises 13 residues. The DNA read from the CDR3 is TGTGCCAGCAGTGATGCTTACAGGGGAAAA. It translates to CASSDAYRGK. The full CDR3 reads CASSDAYRGKLFF.

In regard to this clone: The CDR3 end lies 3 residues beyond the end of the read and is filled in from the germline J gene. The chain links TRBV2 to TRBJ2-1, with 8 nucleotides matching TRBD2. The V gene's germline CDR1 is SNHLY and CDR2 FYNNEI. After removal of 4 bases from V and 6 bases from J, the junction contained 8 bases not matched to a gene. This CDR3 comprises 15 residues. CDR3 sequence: CASSALMTSANEQFF. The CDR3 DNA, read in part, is TGTGCCAGCAGTGCCTTGATGACTAGCGCCAATGAG.

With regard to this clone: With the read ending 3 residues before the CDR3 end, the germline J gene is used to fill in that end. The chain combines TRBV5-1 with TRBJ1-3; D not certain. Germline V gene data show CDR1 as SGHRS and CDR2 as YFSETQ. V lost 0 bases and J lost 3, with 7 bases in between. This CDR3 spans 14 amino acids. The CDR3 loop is CASSLAGFGNTIYF. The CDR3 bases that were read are TGCGCCAGCAGCTTGGCCGGGTTTGGAAACACC.

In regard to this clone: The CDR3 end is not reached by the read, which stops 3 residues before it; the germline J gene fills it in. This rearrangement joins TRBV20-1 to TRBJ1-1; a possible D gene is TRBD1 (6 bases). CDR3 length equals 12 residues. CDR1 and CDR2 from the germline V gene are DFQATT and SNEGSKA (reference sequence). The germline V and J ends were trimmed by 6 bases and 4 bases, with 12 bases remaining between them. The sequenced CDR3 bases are TGCAGTGCCCAAGGGGGTACCACTGAA. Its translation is CSAQGGTTE. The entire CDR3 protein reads CSAQGGTTEAFF.

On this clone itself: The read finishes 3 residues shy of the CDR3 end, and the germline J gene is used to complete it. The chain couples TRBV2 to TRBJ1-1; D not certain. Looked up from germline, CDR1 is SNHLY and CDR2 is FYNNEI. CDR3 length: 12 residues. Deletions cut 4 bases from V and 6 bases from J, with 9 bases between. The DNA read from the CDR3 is TGTGCCAGCAGTGGACTCGAGGCTGAA. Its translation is CASSGLEAE. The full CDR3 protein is CASSGLEAEAFF.

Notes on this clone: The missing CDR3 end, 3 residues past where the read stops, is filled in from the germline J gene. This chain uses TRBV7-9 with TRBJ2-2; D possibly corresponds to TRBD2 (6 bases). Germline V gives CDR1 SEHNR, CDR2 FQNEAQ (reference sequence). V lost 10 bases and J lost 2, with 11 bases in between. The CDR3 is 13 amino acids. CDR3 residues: CATGLYNTGELFF. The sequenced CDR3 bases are TGTGCCACGGGACTTTATAACACCGGGGAG.

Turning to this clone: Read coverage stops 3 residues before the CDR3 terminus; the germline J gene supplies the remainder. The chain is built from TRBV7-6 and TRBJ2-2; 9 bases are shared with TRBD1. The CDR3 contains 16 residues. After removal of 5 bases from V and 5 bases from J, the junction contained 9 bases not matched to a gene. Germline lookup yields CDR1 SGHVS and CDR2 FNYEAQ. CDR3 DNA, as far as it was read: TGTGCCAGCAGCATCTCCACCGGGACAGGGACCGGGGAG. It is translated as CASSISTGTGTGE. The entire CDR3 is CASSISTGTGTGELFF.

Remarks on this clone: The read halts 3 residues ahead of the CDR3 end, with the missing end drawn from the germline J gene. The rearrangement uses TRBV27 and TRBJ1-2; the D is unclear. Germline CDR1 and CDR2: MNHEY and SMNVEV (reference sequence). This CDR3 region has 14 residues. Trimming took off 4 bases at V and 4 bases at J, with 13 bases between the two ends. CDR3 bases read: TGTGCCAGCAGTTCGAGAGGCGGGGTCTATGGC. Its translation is CASSSRGGVYG. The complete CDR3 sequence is CASSSRGGVYGYTF.

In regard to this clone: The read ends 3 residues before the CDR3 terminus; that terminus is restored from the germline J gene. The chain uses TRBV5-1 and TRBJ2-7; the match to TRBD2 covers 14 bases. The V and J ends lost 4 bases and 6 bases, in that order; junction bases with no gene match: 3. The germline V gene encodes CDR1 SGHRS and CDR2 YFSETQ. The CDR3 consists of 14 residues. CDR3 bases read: TGCGCCAGCAGCCCGGGACTAGCGGGAGCCGAG. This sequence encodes CASSPGLAGAE. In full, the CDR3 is CASSPGLAGAEQYF.

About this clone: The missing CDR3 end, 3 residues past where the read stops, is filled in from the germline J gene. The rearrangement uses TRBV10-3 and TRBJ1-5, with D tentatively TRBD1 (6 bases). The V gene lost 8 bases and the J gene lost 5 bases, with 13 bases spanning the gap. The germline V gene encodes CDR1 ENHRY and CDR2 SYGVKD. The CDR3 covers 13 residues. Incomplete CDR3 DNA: TGTGCCATCGGACCGGGACACGATCAGCCC. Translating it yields CAIGPGHDQP. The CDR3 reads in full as CAIGPGHDQPQHF.

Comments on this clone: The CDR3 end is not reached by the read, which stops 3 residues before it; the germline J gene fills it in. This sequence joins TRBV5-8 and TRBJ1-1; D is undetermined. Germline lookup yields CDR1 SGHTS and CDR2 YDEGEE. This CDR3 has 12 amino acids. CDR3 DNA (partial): TGTGCCAGCAGCTCCCAACGGGGATTG. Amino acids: CASSSQRGL. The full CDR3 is CASSSQRGLAFF. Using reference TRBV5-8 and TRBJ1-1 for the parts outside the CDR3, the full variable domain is EAGVTQSPTHLIKTRGQQATLRCSPISGHTSVYWYQQALGLGLQFLLWYDEGEERNRGNFPPRFSGRQFPNYSSELNVNALELEDSALYLCASSSQRGLAFFGQGTRLTVV.

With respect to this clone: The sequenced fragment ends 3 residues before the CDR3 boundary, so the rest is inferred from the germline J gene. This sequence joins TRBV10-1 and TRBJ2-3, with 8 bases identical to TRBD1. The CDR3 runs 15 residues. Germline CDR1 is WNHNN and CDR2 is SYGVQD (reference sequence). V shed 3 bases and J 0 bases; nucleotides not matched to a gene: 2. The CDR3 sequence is CASSDRQGSTDTQYF. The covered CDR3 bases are TGCGCCAGCAGTGACCGACAGGGGAGCACAGATACG.